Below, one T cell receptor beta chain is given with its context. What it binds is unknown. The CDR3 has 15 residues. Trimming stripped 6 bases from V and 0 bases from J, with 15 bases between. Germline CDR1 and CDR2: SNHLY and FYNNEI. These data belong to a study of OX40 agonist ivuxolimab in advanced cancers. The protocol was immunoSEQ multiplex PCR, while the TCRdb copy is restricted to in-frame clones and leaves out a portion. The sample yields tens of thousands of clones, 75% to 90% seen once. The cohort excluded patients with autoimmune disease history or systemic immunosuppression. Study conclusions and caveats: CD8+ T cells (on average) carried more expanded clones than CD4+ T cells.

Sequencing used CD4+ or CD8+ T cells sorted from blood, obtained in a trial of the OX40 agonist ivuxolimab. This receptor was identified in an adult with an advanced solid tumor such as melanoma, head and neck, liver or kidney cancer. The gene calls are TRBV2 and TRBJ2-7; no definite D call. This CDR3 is CASRPPAGSSYEQYF. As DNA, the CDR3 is TGTGCCAGCAGGCCCCCGGCAGGCAGCTCCTACGAGCAGTACTTC.